This note documents a single TCR beta chain sequence. Antigen specificity is unknown. Germline assignment: CDR1 KGHSY and CDR2 FQNENV. CDR3 length equals 16 residues. Germline trimming cut 3 bases from V and 4 bases from J; bases unmatched to any gene: 12. CDR3 and TCR beta VDJ profiling relied on a genomic DNA template. Using its own MiXCR run on the reads, TCRdb lists one record per CDR3 protein. The sample holds around 250,000 distinct CDR3 sequences, roughly 82% seen once. The data belong to a study of CD8+CD57+ T cells in acquired aplastic anemia. Study at large: The sorted CD4+ and CD8+ cells yielded an average around 3 ug of DNA. The study's findings and limits: A significant difference in CD8+ Simpson's diversity between patients and controls was not found. The study identified under 30 CD8+ CDR3 sequences shared by patients and controls.

The sequenced patients had an expansion of CD8+CD57+ cells seen by flow cytometry. Every patient had severe acquired aplastic anemia. This clonotype was obtained from a human donor with aplastic anemia. Sequenced: sorted CD4+, CD8+, or CD8+CD57+ T cells (not recorded which) from PBMCs. The rearrangement joins TRBV16 to TRBJ2-7, with TRBD2 matching 7 bases. The CDR3 loop reads CASSHLSGKTAYEQYF. The CDR3 bases are TGTGCCAGCAGCCACCTCAGCGGGAAGACGGCATACGAGCAGTACTTC.